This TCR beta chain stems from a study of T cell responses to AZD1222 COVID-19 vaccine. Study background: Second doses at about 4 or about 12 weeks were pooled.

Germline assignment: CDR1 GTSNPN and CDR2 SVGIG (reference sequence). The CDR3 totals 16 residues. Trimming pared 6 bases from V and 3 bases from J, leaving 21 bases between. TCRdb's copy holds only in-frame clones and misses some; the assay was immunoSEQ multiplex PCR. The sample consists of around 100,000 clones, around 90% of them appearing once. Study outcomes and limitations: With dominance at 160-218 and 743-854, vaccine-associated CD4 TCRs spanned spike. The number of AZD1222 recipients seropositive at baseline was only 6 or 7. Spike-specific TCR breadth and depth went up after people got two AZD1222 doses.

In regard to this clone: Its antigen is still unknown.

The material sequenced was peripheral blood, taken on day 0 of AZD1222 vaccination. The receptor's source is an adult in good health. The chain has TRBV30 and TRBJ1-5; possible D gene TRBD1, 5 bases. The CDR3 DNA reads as TGTGCCTGCCTCGACAAGGGGAGAGGGGACAATCAGCCCCAGCATTTT. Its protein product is CACLDKGRGDNQPQHF.